One and the same sample provided the 27 T cell receptor beta chains below, sequenced in a study of blood T cell repertoires in COVID-19. Sequencing used immunoSEQ multiplex PCR; TCRdb keeps in-frame clones, though not all of them. In the table there are 210,000 or so clones, 70% to 85% of which are singletons. The specimen was peripheral blood. The receptor source for this set is a woman aged 80 or over with COVID-19, enrolled during active disease.

V usage is TRBV2 and J usage is TRBJ1-6, with 7 positions matching TRBD1. CDR3 length: 17 residues. The germline CDR1 and CDR2 sequences are SNHLY and FYNNEI. J lost 9 bases, V lost 5 bases, and 16 bases had no gene match. This CDR3 reads CASSSHSAGTVASPLHF. The CDR3 nucleotides read TGTGCCAGCAGTTCTCATTCCGCCGGGACAGTTGCTTCACCCCTCCACTTT.

This rearrangement joins TRBV7-3 to TRBJ2-5; D not resolved. CDR1 SGHTA and CDR2 FQGTGA come from the germline V gene. V was cut by 5 bases and J by 1 base, with 11 bases left in between. CDR3 size: 14 residues. The CDR3 loop reads CASSPSAAQETQYF. Here the CDR3 DNA reads TGTGCCAGCAGCCCATCCGCGGCCCAAGAGACCCAGTACTTC. The full variable domain, in which reference TRBV7-3 and TRBJ2-5 provide the parts outside the CDR3, is GAGVSQTPSNKVTEKGKYVELRCDPISGHTALYWYRQSLGQGPEFLIYFQGTGAADDSGLPNDRFFAVRPEGSVSTLKIQRTERGDSAVYLCASSPSAAQETQYFGPGTRLLVL.

The V call is TRBV6-5, the J call TRBJ2-1; 8 bases are a match to TRBD1. Trimming took 5 bases from V and 0 from J; bases not matched to a gene: 3. This CDR3 spans 15 amino acids. From germline, CDR1 is MNHEY and CDR2 SVGAGI. The CDR3 here is CASSRTGSSYNEQFF. CDR3 nucleotide sequence: TGTGCCAGCAGTAGGACAGGGAGCTCCTACAATGAGCAGTTCTTC.

The chain is built from TRBV11-2 and TRBJ1-4, with 8 nucleotides matching TRBD1. The CDR3 covers 19 residues. Unmatched junction bases numbered 15, after V lost 2 bases and J lost 4 bases. Germline loops: CDR1 SGHAT, CDR2 FQNNGV. The CDR3 nucleotides are TGTGCCAGCAGCTTAAGCTCCGCAGGGGGCGACGATTTTAATGAAAAACTGTTTTTT. This gives the protein CASSLSSAGGDDFNEKLFF.

This rearrangement joins TRBV25-1 to TRBJ1-2, with 10 positions matching TRBD1. Germline CDR1 is MGHDK and CDR2 is SYGVNS. Trimming took 5 bases from V and 3 from J; bases not matched to a gene: 9. The CDR3 runs 16 residues. The CDR3 spells CASSPGPGTGDYGYTF. The DNA of the CDR3 is TGTGCCAGCAGTCCAGGCCCCGGGACAGGGGACTATGGCTACACCTTC.

This clone has only one observation. This rearrangement joins TRBV7-8 to TRBJ2-1; TRBD2 matches at 9 bases. The junction had 8 bases not matched to a gene; V was cut back by 5 bases and J by 6 bases. Germline V gene lookup returns CDR1 SGHVS and CDR2 FQNEAQ. This CDR3 comprises 15 residues. CDR3 sequence: CASSTRGGPFNEQFF. CDR3 nucleotide sequence: TGTGCCAGCAGCACGCGGGGGGGCCCTTTCAATGAGCAGTTCTTC.

The rearrangement links TRBV21-1 to TRBJ2-7; the table's TRBD1 call for D was not verified on the DNA. TRBV21-1 constitutes a pseudogene. CDR3 size: 18 residues. DNA for the CDR3: TGTGCCAGCAGCAAAAAAGGGGGGCAACAGGGGGTGTCCTACGAGCAGTACTTC. It yields the protein CASSKKGGQQGVSYEQYF.

The chain uses TRBV2 and TRBJ1-5; D is unclear. Trimming removed 6 bases at V and 7 bases at J, with 13 bases between. CDR1 is SNHLY, CDR2 FYNNEI, per germline. CDR3 length equals 13 residues. The CDR3 reads CASSPPGKQPQHF. In nucleotides, the CDR3 is TGTGCCAGCAGCCCACCAGGAAAACAGCCCCAGCATTTT.

V is TRBV19 and J is TRBJ1-5; D possibly corresponds to TRBD1 (6 bases). CDR1 is LNHDA and CDR2 is SQIVND in the germline V gene (reference sequence). Trimming took off 1 base at V and 1 base at J, with 14 bases between the two ends. The CDR3 runs 17 residues. In DNA, the CDR3 is TGTGCCAGTAGTATAGTGGGGGGGCGCGGCAGCAATCAGCCCCAGCATTTT. Encoded protein: CASSIVGGRGSNQPQHF.

The sample holds many counts of this clone. The gene calls are TRBV7-2 and TRBJ1-5, with D possibly matching TRBD1 (6 bases). V was cut by 5 bases and J by 5 bases, with 13 bases left in between. The CDR3 has 14 amino acids. CDR1 is SGHTA and CDR2 is FQGNSA in the germline V gene. Written as DNA, the CDR3 is TGTGCCAGCAGCGCATGGACAGCTGATCAGCCCCAGCATTTT. Translating gives CASSAWTADQPQHF.

The chain links TRBV28 to TRBJ1-2; 7 nucleotides agree with TRBD1. This CDR3 comprises 12 residues. Trimming at V came to 8 bases and at J to 8 bases, leaving 8 bases not matched to a gene. From germline, CDR1 is MDHEN and CDR2 SYDVKM. The CDR3 protein is CASRQGPLGYTF. The CDR3 DNA sequence: TGTGCCAGCCGACAGGGACCCTTGGGCTACACCTTC.

This chain uses TRBV29-1 with TRBJ2-1; a weak D match, TRBD2 (5 bases). This CDR3 region has 11 residues. CDR1 and CDR2 (germline): SQVTM, ANQGSEA. Trimming left V 6 bases short and J 9 bases short, with 12 bases between. CDR3 residues: CSVYVRGEQFF. DNA for the CDR3: TGCAGCGTGTACGTTCGGGGTGAGCAGTTCTTC.

V and J are TRBV12-3 or TRBV12-4 and TRBJ2-7, with D maybe TRBD1 (7 bases). The CDR3 has 13 residues. The V end lost 3 bases, the J end lost 6 bases, and 12 bases lay between the germline ends. The CDR3 DNA sequence: TGTGCCAGCAGTTTCCAGGGGGAGGCCGAGCAGTACTTC. This codes for CASSFQGEAEQYF.

This chain uses TRBV7-9 with TRBJ1-3; D unclear. Per germline, CDR1 SEHNR and CDR2 FQNEAQ (reference sequence). Trimming stripped 5 bases from V and 0 bases from J, with 8 bases between. This CDR3 spans 14 amino acids. The CDR3 coding sequence is TGTGCCAGCAGCCAGGTCATCTCTGGAAACACCATATATTTT. Translating gives CASSQVISGNTIYF. Using reference TRBV7-9 and TRBJ1-3 for the parts outside the CDR3, the full variable domain is DTGVSQNPRHKITKRGQNVTFRCDPISEHNRLYWYRQTLGQGPEFLTYFQNEAQLEKSRLLSDRFSAERPKGSFSTLEIQRTEQGDSAMYLCASSQVISGNTIYFGEGSWLTVV.

The chain combines TRBV24-1 with TRBJ2-3, with 8 bases matching TRBD2. The CDR3 runs 14 residues. With 6 bases clipped from V and 6 bases from J, the junction kept 7 bases outside the gene matches. Germline values: CDR1 KGHDR, CDR2 SFDVKD. The DNA of the CDR3 is TGTGCCACCAGTCTCCGGGGGGGCAAGGATACGCAGTATTTT. Protein: CATSLRGGKDTQYF.

CDR3 in amino acids: CASSEARGTVLIVGYTF. As DNA, the CDR3 is TGTGCCAGCAGTGAAGCGCGGGGGACCGTACTTATCGTGGGCTACACCTTC. This chain connects TRBV6-1 to TRBJ1-2, with a weak D call TRBD1 (5 bases). Germline lookup yields CDR1 MNHNS and CDR2 SASEGT. With 0 bases removed from V and 8 bases from J, the gap between germline ends came to 22 bases. The CDR3 loop spans 17 amino acids.

J is TRBJ2-7 and V is TRBV28; 8 bases map to TRBD1. V shed 3 bases and J 2 bases; nucleotides not matched to a gene: 6. Germline V gene lookup returns CDR1 MDHEN and CDR2 SYDVKM. This CDR3 comprises 15 residues. As DNA, the CDR3 is TGTGCCAGCAGTTTTCCAGGGACAGGTCCCTACGAGCAGTACTTC. Amino acids: CASSFPGTGPYEQYF.

The V and J genes are TRBV5-1 and TRBJ1-1, with 9 bases identical to TRBD1. V lost 3 bases and J lost 4; bases outside the gene matches: 7. Germline CDR1 is SGHRS and CDR2 is YFSETQ. CDR3 size: 15 residues. CDR3 residues: CASSSTGGVGTEAFF. The CDR3 DNA reads as TGCGCCAGCAGCTCAACAGGGGGCGTGGGCACTGAAGCTTTCTTT.

The chain links TRBV5-6 to TRBJ2-7; D is uncertain. The CDR3 extends over 10 amino acids. Trimming removed 3 bases at V and 7 bases at J, with 5 bases between. Germline V gene data show CDR1 as SGHDT and CDR2 as YYEEEE. Here the CDR3 DNA reads TGTGCCAGCAGCTCCCTAGAGCAGTACTTC. Protein: CASSSLEQYF.

This clone was counted once. The chain recombines TRBV7-9 with TRBJ1-3, with unresolved D. CDR3 size: 11 residues. Trimming cost V 11 bases and J 0 bases, with 5 bases left between them. From germline, CDR1 is SEHNR and CDR2 FQNEAQ (reference sequence). In nucleotides, the CDR3 is TGTGCCGTAGACTCTGGAAACACCATATATTTT. Residues: CAVDSGNTIYF.

CDR3 sequence (DNA): TGTGCCAGCAGTCGTACGAACACCGGGGAGCTGTTTTTT. Encoded protein: CASSRTNTGELFF. This chain connects TRBV6-5 to TRBJ2-2; D ambiguous. The V gene lost 5 bases and the J gene lost 0 bases, with 4 bases spanning the gap. CDR1 MNHEY and CDR2 SVGAGI come from the germline V gene. The CDR3 sequence is 13 residues long.

V gene TRBV20-1 combines with J gene TRBJ2-7, with D tentatively TRBD1 (5 bases). V shed 1 base and J shed 7 bases, with 8 bases lying between them. Germline assignment: CDR1 DFQATT and CDR2 SNEGSKA (reference sequence). The CDR3 runs to 11 residues. CDR3 residues: CSARGGHEQYF. The CDR3 bases are TGCAGTGCTAGAGGAGGACATGAGCAGTACTTC.

This clone was seen just once. The chain combines TRBV24-1 with TRBJ2-7; 11 bases are shared with TRBD1. After removal of 5 bases from V and 8 bases from J, the junction contained 4 bases not matched to a gene. The CDR3 contains 13 residues. Germline V gene data show CDR1 as KGHDR and CDR2 as SFDVKD. CDR3 in DNA: TGTGCCACCAGTGCTGGACAGGGGGCGAAGCAGTACTTC. It yields the protein CATSAGQGAKQYF.

The rearrangement uses TRBV7-2 and TRBJ2-7; a possible D gene is TRBD2 (6 bases). Germline V gives CDR1 SGHTA, CDR2 FQGNSA. Trimming stripped 4 bases from V and 7 bases from J, with 11 bases between. The CDR3 covers 12 residues. The CDR3 loop is CASSSKAGEQYF. CDR3 DNA sequence: TGTGCCAGCAGCTCCAAGGCGGGAGAGCAGTACTTC.

This clone was found a few times. The chain links TRBV2 to TRBJ1-6, with D perhaps TRBD1 (5 bases). Per the germline V gene, CDR1 is SNHLY and CDR2 is FYNNEI. The CDR3 extends over 13 amino acids. Trimming removed 7 bases at V and 7 bases at J, with 11 bases between. CDR3 nucleotide sequence: TGTGCCAGCATCCCAGGGTTAAATTCACCCCTCCACTTT. It translates to CASIPGLNSPLHF.

The chain has TRBV27 and TRBJ1-2; 7 bases agree with TRBD1. V shed 5 bases and J 0 bases; nucleotides not matched to a gene: 3. Germline-derived CDR1 and CDR2 are MNHEY and SMNVEV (reference sequence). This CDR3 contains 14 residues. The DNA for the CDR3 is TGTGCCAGCAGTATAGGGACAGCTAACTATGGCTACACCTTC. It translates to CASSIGTANYGYTF.

This clone was seen only a few times. The chain carries TRBV19 and TRBJ1-2; D gene ambiguous. The CDR3 has 16 amino acids. V was pared by 3 bases and J by 0 bases, with 14 bases between. The germline gives CDR1 LNHDA, CDR2 SQIVND (reference sequence). CDR3 DNA sequence: TGTGCCAGTAGTATCACCCGCCCTTTAGCTAACTATGGCTACACCTTC. It specifies CASSITRPLANYGYTF. The complete variable domain, with remaining parts taken from reference TRBV19 and TRBJ1-2, reads DGGITQSPKYLFRKEGQNVTLSCEQNLNHDAMYWYRQDPGQGLRLIYYSQIVNDFQKGDIAEGYSVSREKKESFPLTVTSAQKNPTAFYLCASSITRPLANYGYTFGSGTRLTVV.